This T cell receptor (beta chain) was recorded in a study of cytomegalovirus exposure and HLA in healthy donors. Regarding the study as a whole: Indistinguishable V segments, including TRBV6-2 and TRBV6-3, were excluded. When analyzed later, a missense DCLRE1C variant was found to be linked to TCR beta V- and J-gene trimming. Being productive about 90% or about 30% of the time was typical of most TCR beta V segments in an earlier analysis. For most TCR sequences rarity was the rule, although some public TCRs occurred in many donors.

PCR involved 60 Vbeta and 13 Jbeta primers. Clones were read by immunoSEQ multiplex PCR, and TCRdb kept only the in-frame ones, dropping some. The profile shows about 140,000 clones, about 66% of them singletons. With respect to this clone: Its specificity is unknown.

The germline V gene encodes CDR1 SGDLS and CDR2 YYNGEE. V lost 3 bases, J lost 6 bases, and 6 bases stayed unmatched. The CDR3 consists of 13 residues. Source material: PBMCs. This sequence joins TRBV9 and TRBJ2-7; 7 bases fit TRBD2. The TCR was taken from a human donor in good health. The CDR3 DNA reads TGTGCCAGCAGCGACGGGGGGATGAGCGAGCAGTACTTC. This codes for CASSDGGMSEQYF.